One and the same sample provided the 23 T cell receptor beta chains below, sequenced in a study of T cell responses to AZD1222 COVID-19 vaccine. Clones were read by immunoSEQ multiplex PCR, and TCRdb kept only the in-frame ones, dropping some. The sample has roughly 150,000 clones, 85% to 95% seen once; the top ten hold 1.3%. The source was peripheral blood, collected on day 0 of AZD1222 vaccination. These TCRs come from an adult in good health.

This clone was counted a single time. The chain couples TRBV18 to TRBJ1-6, with TRBD1 matching over 7 bases. The ends lost 3 bases at V and 5 bases at J; junction bases unmatched: 1. Germline V gene lookup returns CDR1 KGHSH and CDR2 LQKENI. This CDR3 contains 14 residues. The CDR3 sequence: CASSPGQNNSPLHF. CDR3 sequence (DNA): TGTGCCAGCTCACCGGGACAGAATAATTCACCCCTCCACTTT.

The chain recombines TRBV11-3 with TRBJ1-1, with 12 bases identical to TRBD1. There are 19 residues in the CDR3. The germline V gene encodes CDR1 SGHNT and CDR2 YENEEA. The junction had 16 bases not matched to a gene; V was cut back by 5 bases and J by 3 bases. DNA for the CDR3: TGTGCCAGCAGCCCCGGTGAACATCGGGACAGGGGGCAGGACACTGAAGCTTTCTTT. It yields the protein CASSPGEHRDRGQDTEAFF.

This rearrangement joins TRBV4-3 to TRBJ2-6; no clear D gene. Trimming shortened V by 4 bases and J by 2 bases, and 27 bases separated the two germline ends. From germline, CDR1 is LGHNA and CDR2 YSLEER. The CDR3 runs 21 residues. The CDR3 protein is CASSPRPSGSRIPTGANVLTF. As DNA, the CDR3 is TGCGCCAGCAGCCCCCGTCCTTCTGGTAGCAGAATCCCGACTGGGGCCAACGTCCTGACTTTC.

The chain couples TRBV6-6 to TRBJ1-4; possible D gene TRBD1, 5 bases. The CDR3 contains 16 residues. Trimming took off 6 bases at V and 0 bases at J, with 14 bases between the two ends. Per germline, CDR1 MNHNY and CDR2 SVGAGI (reference sequence). CDR3 loop: CASSRGLSTTNEKLFF. The CDR3 DNA is TGTGCCAGCAGCCGGGGACTGTCGACAACTAATGAAAAACTGTTTTTT.

In its sample, this clone was seen once. The chain carries TRBV4-1 and TRBJ1-4, with D hard to call. The CDR3 length is 16 residues. Trimming cost V 0 bases and J 10 bases, with 18 bases left between them. Germline CDR1 and CDR2: MGHRA and YSYEKL. As DNA, the CDR3 is TGCGCCAGCAGCCAAGATATGTTGCCTTATGCCCCAAAACTGTTTTTT. Protein product: CASSQDMLPYAPKLFF.

The V and J genes are TRBV23-1 and TRBJ1-1; D gene ambiguous. TRBV23-1 carries the ORF label, with uncertain function. CDR3 length: 13 residues. The V end lost 1 base, the J end lost 2 bases, and 5 bases lay between the germline ends. CDR3 loop: CASSQLINTEAFF. The DNA of the CDR3 is TGCGCCAGCAGTCAATTAATCAACACTGAAGCTTTCTTT.

Comments on this clone: Relative to the germline gene, one junction end is altered; a read error may explain this. The rearrangement links TRBV3-1 (or the pseudogene TRBV3-2) to TRBJ2-3, with 9 bases identical to TRBD2. The CDR3 totals 14 residues. Germline V gene data show CDR1 as LGHDT and CDR2 as YNNKEL (reference sequence). Written as DNA, the CDR3 is TGTGCCAGCAGCACCGGGACTAGCAGAGATACGCAGTATTTT. The encoded protein is CASSTGTSRDTQYF.

The rearrangement uses TRBV2 and TRBJ2-7; 10 positions match TRBD1. Trimming at V came to 4 bases and at J to 9 bases, leaving 12 bases not matched to a gene. The CDR3 contains 15 residues. Germline V gene lookup returns CDR1 SNHLY and CDR2 FYNNEI. DNA for the CDR3: TGTGCCAGCAGTGTTTCCGGGACAGGGGTGATCGGGCAGTACTTC. This gives the protein CASSVSGTGVIGQYF.

The genes are TRBV12-5 and TRBJ2-1, with a tentative D call TRBD2 (5 bases). Deletions cut 6 bases from V and 8 bases from J, with 17 bases between. There are 14 residues in the CDR3. Germline loops: CDR1 LGHNT, CDR2 FRNRAP. The DNA for the CDR3 is TGTGCTAGTGGCTTAGGATGGCCCGGGGATGAGCAGTTCTTC. Residues: CASGLGWPGDEQFF.

This chain links TRBV20-1 with TRBJ2-1, with D possibly called TRBD1 or TRBD2 (5 bases each). CDR3 length equals 16 residues. Trimming shortened V by 3 bases and J by 0 bases, and 15 bases separated the two germline ends. CDR1 and CDR2 from the germline V gene are DFQATT and SNEGSKA (reference sequence). The CDR3 protein is CSASRAVGGSYNEQFF. The DNA of the CDR3 is TGCAGTGCTAGTCGGGCAGTTGGGGGCTCCTACAATGAGCAGTTCTTC.

This clone was observed once. The V gene is TRBV7-2, the J gene TRBJ1-4, with D unclear. The V gene's germline CDR1 is SGHTA and CDR2 FQGNSA. The length of the CDR3 is 13 residues. V lost 1 base, J lost 7 bases, and 7 bases lay in between. The CDR3 protein is CASSLGRTEKLFF. CDR3 DNA sequence: TGTGCCAGCAGCTTAGGCAGGACTGAAAAACTGTTTTTT.

This clone was seen only once. The chain carries TRBV4-3 and TRBJ1-1; weak D call: TRBD1 (6 bases). This CDR3 is 17 amino acids long. The germline V and J ends were trimmed by 0 bases and 0 bases, with 14 bases remaining between them. Germline V lookup: CDR1 LGHNA, CDR2 YSLEER. In DNA, the CDR3 is TGCGCCAGCAGCCAAGATGCGGGGGGGGGCATGAACACTGAAGCTTTCTTT. It encodes CASSQDAGGGMNTEAFF.

V is TRBV23-1 and J is TRBJ2-7; 8 bases agree with TRBD2. TRBV23-1 is an open reading frame, and its role is uncertain. V trimming: 2 bases; J trimming: 0 bases; junction bases outside the gene matches: 6. The length of the CDR3 is 16 residues. The CDR3 DNA is TGCGCCAGCAGTCAAGCTTGTGCGGGAGGCTCCTACGAGCAGTACTTC. Translation gives CASSQACAGGSYEQYF.

The chain recombines TRBV7-9 with TRBJ1-2, with 7 nucleotides matching TRBD1. Germline-derived CDR1 and CDR2 are SEHNR and FQNEAQ (reference sequence). The CDR3 length is 14 residues. V lost 5 bases, J lost 4 bases, and 7 bases stayed unmatched. The CDR3 sequence: CASSSPTGSYGYTF. In DNA form, the CDR3 reads TGTGCCAGCAGCAGCCCGACAGGGAGCTATGGCTACACCTTC.

This clone was observed a single time. This rearrangement joins TRBV30 to TRBJ2-7; 9 bases fit TRBD2. Trimming cost V 7 bases and J 0 bases; bases outside gene matches: 4. This CDR3 is built from 13 residues. Germline values: CDR1 GTSNPN, CDR2 SVGIG (reference sequence). The CDR3 nucleotides are TGTGCCTCCCTAGCGGGATCCTCCTACGAGCAGTACTTC. Translation gives CASLAGSSYEQYF.

The chain couples TRBV6-5 to TRBJ2-5; 8 nucleotides agree with TRBD2. The CDR3 length is 15 residues. The trim removed 0 bases at V and 7 bases at J, leaving 7 bases unmatched. Germline-derived CDR1 and CDR2 are MNHEY and SVGAGI. DNA of the CDR3: TGTGCCAGCAGTTACTCGAAACTGCTAGCGGGGACCCAGTACTTC. It yields the protein CASSYSKLLAGTQYF.

The chain recombines TRBV4-2 with TRBJ1-5, with D unclear. The CDR3 sequence is 16 residues long. V lost 0 bases and J lost 9, with 18 bases in between. The germline CDR1 and CDR2 sequences are LGHNA and YNFKEQ. CDR3 protein: CASSQEPTGKRVPQHF. Written as DNA, the CDR3 is TGTGCCAGCAGCCAAGAACCGACGGGGAAAAGGGTGCCCCAGCATTTT.

The chain is built from TRBV19 and TRBJ2-1; no reliable D call. This CDR3 is 11 amino acids long. Between the trimmed V and J ends, which lost 6 bases and 5 bases, there was a span of 5 bases. Germline V gene lookup returns CDR1 LNHDA and CDR2 SQIVND (reference sequence). The CDR3 nucleotides read TGTGCCAGTAGATGGAACAATGAGCAGTTCTTC. Translating gives CASRWNNEQFF. Supplemented by reference TRBV19 and TRBJ2-1, the full variable domain reads DGGITQSPKYLFRKEGQNVTLSCEQNLNHDAMYWYRQDPGQGLRLIYYSQIVNDFQKGDIAEGYSVSREKKESFPLTVTSAQKNPTAFYLCASRWNNEQFFGPGTRLTVL.

The chain is built from TRBV28 and TRBJ1-4; no definite D call. Trimming stripped 1 base from V and 5 bases from J, with 2 bases between. This CDR3 has 12 amino acids. Looked up from germline, CDR1 is MDHEN and CDR2 is SYDVKM. The CDR3 coding sequence is TGTGCCAGCAGTTTATCCAATGAAAAACTGTTTTTT. The encoded protein is CASSLSNEKLFF.

CDR3 sequence: CARTDQGGFGRCNQPQHF. CDR3 bases: TGTGCCAGAACCGATCAGGGGGGCTTTGGGAGATGCAATCAGCCCCAGCATTTT. The chain couples TRBV7-5 to TRBJ1-5; the DNA was not used to check the table's D call, TRBD1. TRBV7-5 represents a pseudogene. The CDR3 covers 18 residues.

The rearrangement links TRBV7-2 to TRBJ2-3, with unresolved D. CDR1 and CDR2 from the germline V gene are SGHTA and FQGNSA. The CDR3 covers 14 residues. V was pared by 4 bases and J by 1 base, with 9 bases between. The CDR3 DNA sequence: TGTGCCAGCAGCTCGACCATCCGCACAGATACGCAGTATTTT. Amino acid sequence: CASSSTIRTDTQYF.

The chain uses TRBV5-1 and TRBJ1-1; TRBD1 might be the D (6 bases). The germline V and J ends were trimmed by 5 bases and 6 bases, with 23 bases remaining between them. The germline gives CDR1 SGHRS, CDR2 YFSETQ. CDR3 length: 16 amino acids. This CDR3 is CASRGTTGGTPPEAFF. The CDR3 nucleotides are TGCGCCAGCAGGGGGACCACGGGGGGCACCCCGCCTGAAGCTTTCTTT.

The chain has TRBV18 and TRBJ1-6; D remains ambiguous. This CDR3 is 16 amino acids long. The ends were cut back, 5 bases at V and 0 bases at J, with 11 bases in the middle. CDR1 and CDR2 from the germline V gene are KGHSH and LQKENI. The CDR3 region has the DNA TGTGCCAGCTCAAGCGGTCGGAGCTCCTATAATTCACCCCTCCACTTT. As protein: CASSSGRSSYNSPLHF.